These 19 T cell receptor beta chains share one sample of origin, sequenced in a study of cytomegalovirus exposure and HLA in healthy donors. TCRdb keeps only in-frame clones here, not all; method: immunoSEQ multiplex PCR. Of about 150,000 clones listed, around 90% are singletons. The sample comprised PBMCs. The receptors come from a man aged 18 to 29 in good health and CMV-seronegative.

The CDR3 spells CASSSSGQAYEQYV. CDR3 DNA sequence: TGTGCCAGCAGCTCTTCGGGACAGGCCTACGAGCAGTACGTC. The V and J genes are TRBV5-6 and TRBJ2-7; TRBD1 aligns across 8 bases. Looked up from germline, CDR1 is SGHDT and CDR2 is YYEEEE. CDR3 length equals 14 residues. Unmatched junction bases numbered 4, after V lost 3 bases and J lost 2 bases.

The chain recombines TRBV10-1 with TRBJ1-1; perhaps TRBD1 as D (5 bases). The CDR3 loop spans 12 amino acids. V was cut by 6 bases and J by 2 bases, with 7 bases left in between. Germline V gene lookup returns CDR1 WNHNN and CDR2 SYGVQD (reference sequence). The CDR3 here is CASRGANTEAFF. For the CDR3, the DNA is TGCGCCAGCAGAGGGGCCAACACTGAAGCTTTCTTT.

The V and J genes are TRBV27 and TRBJ2-5; TRBD2 aligns across 7 bases. The germline V gene encodes CDR1 MNHEY and CDR2 SMNVEV (reference sequence). The J segment lost 2 bases and the V segment lost 6 bases, leaving 9 bases of the junction unmatched. This CDR3 has 15 residues. The CDR3 sequence is CASSSLLAKQETQYF. Written as DNA, the CDR3 is TGTGCCAGCAGCAGCCTACTAGCGAAACAAGAGACCCAGTACTTC.

The chain employs TRBV28 and TRBJ2-7; 7 bases are shared with TRBD2. In germline, CDR1 is MDHEN, CDR2 SYDVKM. The V and J ends lost 6 bases and 3 bases, in that order; junction bases with no gene match: 8. The CDR3 is 14 amino acids. As DNA, the CDR3 is TGTGCCAGCAGCATTGGGACTACACTCTACGAGCAGTACTTC. This sequence encodes CASSIGTTLYEQYF.

J is TRBJ2-3 and V is TRBV10-1, with 9 bases that match TRBD1. Trimming removed 3 bases from V and 4 bases from J; junction bases left unmatched: 2. Germline V gene data show CDR1 as WNHNN and CDR2 as SYGVQD (reference sequence). The CDR3 totals 14 residues. The CDR3 is CASSEGQGPDTQYF. The CDR3 DNA sequence: TGCGCCAGCAGTGAAGGACAGGGGCCAGATACGCAGTATTTT.

The chain joins TRBV9 to TRBJ1-3; 9 nucleotides agree with TRBD1. Trimming cost V 4 bases and J 3 bases; bases outside gene matches: 2. Germline V gives CDR1 SGDLS, CDR2 YYNGEE. The CDR3 totals 14 residues. This CDR3 reads CASSMGQGGNTIYF. DNA for the CDR3: TGTGCCAGCAGCATGGGACAGGGTGGAAACACCATATATTTT. The full variable domain, with the rest looked up from reference TRBV9 and TRBJ1-3, is DSGVTQTPKHLITATGQRVTLRCSPRSGDLSVYWYQQSLDQGLQFLIQYYNGEERAKGNILERFSAQQFPDLHSELNLSSLELGDSALYFCASSMGQGGNTIYFGEGSWLTVV.

This clone was picked up a small number of times. The identical CDR3 is also encoded by other nucleotide sequences in the sample. The gene calls are TRBV27 and TRBJ2-7, with D maybe TRBD1 (6 bases). V was cut by 2 bases and J by 1 base, with 6 bases left in between. The germline CDR1 and CDR2 sequences are MNHEY and SMNVEV (reference sequence). The CDR3 runs to 13 residues. CDR3 nucleotides: TGTGCCAGCAGTTTAACAGGGTCCTACGAGCAGTACTTC. Translation gives CASSLTGSYEQYF.

The chain employs TRBV7-9 and TRBJ2-5, with 7 nucleotides matching TRBD2. The CDR3 extends over 13 amino acids. Germline assignment: CDR1 SEHNR and CDR2 FQNEAQ (reference sequence). V dropped 5 bases and J dropped 1; count of bases not matched to a gene: 1. The CDR3: CASSRTSQETQYF. CDR3 sequence (DNA): TGTGCCAGCAGCCGGACTAGCCAAGAGACCCAGTACTTC.

This chain links TRBV7-9 with TRBJ2-1; 7 bases are a match to TRBD1. Germline assignment: CDR1 SEHNR and CDR2 FQNEAQ (reference sequence). The CDR3 is made up of 13 amino acids. With V trimmed by 4 bases and J by 6 bases, 3 bases remained unmatched. CDR3 nucleotide sequence: TGTGCCAGCAGCTACGGACAGGCCAATGAGCAGTTCTTC. This sequence encodes CASSYGQANEQFF.

V and J are TRBV19 and TRBJ1-5; 9 bases align to TRBD1. The CDR3 is 14 amino acids. The V gene's germline CDR1 is LNHDA and CDR2 SQIVND (reference sequence). The junction had 7 bases not matched to a gene; V was cut back by 6 bases and J by 7 bases. Written as DNA, the CDR3 is TGTGCCAGTAGGGGAACAGGGGGCGGGCAGCCCCAGCATTTT. As protein: CASRGTGGGQPQHF.

V gene TRBV11-3 combines with J gene TRBJ1-2; possible D gene TRBD1, 6 bases. Germline V CDR1 and CDR2: SGHNT, YENEEA. The CDR3 covers 17 residues. V was clipped by 0 bases and J by 3 bases, with 17 bases between them. CDR3: CASSLDQFSDRDYGYTF. In DNA form, the CDR3 reads TGTGCCAGCAGCTTAGATCAGTTCTCGGACAGAGACTATGGCTACACCTTC.

The V call is TRBV5-1, the J call TRBJ2-5; perhaps TRBD1 as D (5 bases). The V gene's germline CDR1 is SGHRS and CDR2 YFSETQ. The CDR3 extends over 13 amino acids. Trimming removed 4 bases from V and 0 bases from J, with 7 bases in between. The DNA for the CDR3 is TGCGCCAGCAGCACAGGTGACCAAGAGACCCAGTACTTC. It is translated as CASSTGDQETQYF.

The chain couples TRBV2 to TRBJ1-5; 8 nucleotides align to TRBD1. V dropped 6 bases and J dropped 6; count of bases not matched to a gene: 7. The CDR3 extends over 14 amino acids. Germline loops: CDR1 SNHLY, CDR2 FYNNEI. CDR3: CASRRTGTSQPQHF. CDR3 sequence (DNA): TGTGCCAGCAGAAGGACAGGGACGAGTCAGCCCCAGCATTTT.

The V and J genes are TRBV6-5 and TRBJ2-1; 8 bases agree with TRBD2. Germline lookup yields CDR1 MNHEY and CDR2 SVGAGI. The V segment lost 6 bases and the J segment 5 bases; nucleotides outside the gene matches: 3. CDR3 size: 13 residues. The CDR3 protein is CASSRGGNNEQFF. The CDR3 DNA sequence: TGTGCCAGCAGCCGGGGGGGCAACAATGAGCAGTTCTTC.

This clone has just one count. This chain uses TRBV10-3 with TRBJ2-1, with D maybe TRBD2 (6 bases). Between the trimmed V and J ends, which lost 3 bases and 5 bases, there was a span of 14 bases. Germline CDR1 is ENHRY and CDR2 is SYGVKD. The CDR3 spans 15 residues. CDR3 nucleotide sequence: TGTGCCATCAGTGACTGGGACGGGAGTCACAATGAGCAGTTCTTC. Translation gives CAISDWDGSHNEQFF.

The chain has TRBV28 and TRBJ1-5; possible D gene TRBD1, 5 bases. Per the germline V gene, CDR1 is MDHEN and CDR2 is SYDVKM. This CDR3 has 15 amino acids. V gave up 5 bases and J gave up 4 bases, with 15 bases separating them. The CDR3 region has the DNA TGTGCCAGCAGTCCCCCAGGGCTTTGGAATCAGCCCCAGCATTTT. Translation gives CASSPPGLWNQPQHF.

The chain is built from TRBV9 and TRBJ2-2; 12 bases match TRBD2. This CDR3 spans 18 amino acids. Germline assignment: CDR1 SGDLS and CDR2 YYNGEE. V shed 4 bases, J shed 6 bases, and the junction held 13 bases outside the gene matches. CDR3 region: CASSTRLAGERRAGELFF. In DNA form, the CDR3 reads TGTGCCAGCAGCACCCGACTAGCGGGGGAAAGGAGGGCCGGGGAGCTGTTTTTT.

The V and J genes are TRBV9 and TRBJ1-5; possible D gene TRBD1, 5 bases. The CDR3 spans 15 residues. V was cut by 0 bases and J by 0 bases, with 7 bases left in between. Per the germline V gene, CDR1 is SGDLS and CDR2 is YYNGEE. This chain's CDR3 is CASSVGTNSNQPQHF. The CDR3 DNA sequence: TGTGCCAGCAGCGTAGGGACAAATAGCAATCAGCCCCAGCATTTT.

The genes are TRBV2 and TRBJ2-2; D is undetermined. The V and J ends lost 0 bases and 2 bases respectively, with 10 bases between them. Germline V gene data show CDR1 as SNHLY and CDR2 as FYNNEI. The CDR3 length is 16 residues. As DNA, the CDR3 is TGTGCCAGCAGTGAAGCGGGCAGGATAAACACCGGGGAGCTGTTTTTT. Encoded protein: CASSEAGRINTGELFF.